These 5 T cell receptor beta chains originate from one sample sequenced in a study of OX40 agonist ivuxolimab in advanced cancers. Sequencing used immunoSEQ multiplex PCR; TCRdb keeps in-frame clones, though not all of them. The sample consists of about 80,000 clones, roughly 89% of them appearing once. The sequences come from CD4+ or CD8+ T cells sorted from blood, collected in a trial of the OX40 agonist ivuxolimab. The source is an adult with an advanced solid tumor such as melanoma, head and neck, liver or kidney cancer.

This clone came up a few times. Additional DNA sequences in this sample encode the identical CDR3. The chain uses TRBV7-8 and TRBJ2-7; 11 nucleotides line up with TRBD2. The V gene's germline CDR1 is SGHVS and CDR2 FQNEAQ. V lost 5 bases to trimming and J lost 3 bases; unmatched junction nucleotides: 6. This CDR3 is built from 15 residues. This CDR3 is CASSTTGLADYEQYF. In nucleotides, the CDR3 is TGTGCCAGCAGCACAACGGGACTAGCGGACTACGAGCAGTACTTC.

The CDR3 loop is CASSRTSGSRNEQFF. The CDR3, as DNA: TGTGCCAGCAGTCGGACTAGCGGGAGTAGGAATGAGCAGTTCTTC. The chain joins TRBV11-2 to TRBJ2-1, with 13 nucleotides matching TRBD2. Trimming removed 6 bases from V and 7 bases from J; junction bases left unmatched: 6. Germline CDR1 and CDR2: SGHAT and FQNNGV. The CDR3 runs 15 residues.

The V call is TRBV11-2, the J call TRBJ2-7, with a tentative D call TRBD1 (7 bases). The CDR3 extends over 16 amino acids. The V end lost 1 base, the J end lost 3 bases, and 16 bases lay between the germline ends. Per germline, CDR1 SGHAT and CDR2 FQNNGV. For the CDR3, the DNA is TGTGCCAGCAGCTTAGGGAGCGCAGGGGGAGGCTACGAGCAGTACTTC. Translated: CASSLGSAGGGYEQYF.

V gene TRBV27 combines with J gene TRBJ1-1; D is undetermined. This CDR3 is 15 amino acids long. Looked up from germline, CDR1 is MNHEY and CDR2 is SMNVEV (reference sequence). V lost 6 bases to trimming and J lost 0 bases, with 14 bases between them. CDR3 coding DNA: TGTGCCAGCAGCTTCCTAAACTTTGTGAACACTGAAGCTTTCTTT. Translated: CASSFLNFVNTEAFF.

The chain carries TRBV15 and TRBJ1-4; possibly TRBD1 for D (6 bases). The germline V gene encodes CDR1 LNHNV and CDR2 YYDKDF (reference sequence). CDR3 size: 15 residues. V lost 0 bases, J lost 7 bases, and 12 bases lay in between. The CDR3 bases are TGTGCCACCAGCAGAGATCGGGGGGGCCGTGAAAAACTGTTTTTT. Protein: CATSRDRGGREKLFF. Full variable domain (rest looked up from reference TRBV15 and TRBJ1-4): DAMVIQNPRYQVTQFGKPVTLSCSQTLNHNVMYWYQQKSSQAPKLLFHYYDKDFNNEADTPDNFQSRRPNTSFCFLDIRSPGLGDTAMYLCATSRDRGGREKLFFGSGTQLSVL.